This TCR beta chain emerged from a study of cytomegalovirus exposure and HLA in healthy donors. At the level of the study: As released early, the data held roughly 85 million unique TCRs from HLA-typed donors. Study results and limitations: A later analysis linked around 15,000 TCR beta sequences to HLA alleles at 0.05 false discovery rate. A link between a missense DCLRE1C variant and TCR beta V- and J-gene trimming emerged from a later analysis. Per a prior analysis, the majority of TCR beta V segments were productive roughly 87% or roughly 30% of the time.

Primers included in the PCR were 60 Vbeta and 13 Jbeta primers. Some clones are missing from TCRdb's copy, which holds only in-frame ones; the method was immunoSEQ multiplex PCR. The sample consists of about 170,000 clones, about four fifths of them appearing once. Notes on this clone: Its antigen is undetermined.

Sequencing was done on a sample of PBMCs. This receptor was taken from a woman aged 45-60 years in good health and CMV-seropositive.

The CDR3 DNA reads TGTGCCAGCAGCTGGACAGGGAGGGATGGCTACACCTTC. This encodes CASSWTGRDGYTF. The chain couples TRBV7-8 to TRBJ1-2, with TRBD1 identical over 8 bases. The J segment lost 6 bases and the V segment lost 4 bases, leaving 4 bases of the junction unmatched. The germline gives CDR1 SGHVS, CDR2 FQNEAQ. This CDR3 contains 13 residues. Full variable domain (rest looked up from reference TRBV7-8 and TRBJ1-2): GAGVSQSPRYKVAKRGQDVALRCDPISGHVSLFWYQQALGQGPEFLTYFQNEAQLDKSGLPSDRFFAERPEGSVSTLKIQRTQQEDSAVYLCASSWTGRDGYTFGSGTRLTVV.